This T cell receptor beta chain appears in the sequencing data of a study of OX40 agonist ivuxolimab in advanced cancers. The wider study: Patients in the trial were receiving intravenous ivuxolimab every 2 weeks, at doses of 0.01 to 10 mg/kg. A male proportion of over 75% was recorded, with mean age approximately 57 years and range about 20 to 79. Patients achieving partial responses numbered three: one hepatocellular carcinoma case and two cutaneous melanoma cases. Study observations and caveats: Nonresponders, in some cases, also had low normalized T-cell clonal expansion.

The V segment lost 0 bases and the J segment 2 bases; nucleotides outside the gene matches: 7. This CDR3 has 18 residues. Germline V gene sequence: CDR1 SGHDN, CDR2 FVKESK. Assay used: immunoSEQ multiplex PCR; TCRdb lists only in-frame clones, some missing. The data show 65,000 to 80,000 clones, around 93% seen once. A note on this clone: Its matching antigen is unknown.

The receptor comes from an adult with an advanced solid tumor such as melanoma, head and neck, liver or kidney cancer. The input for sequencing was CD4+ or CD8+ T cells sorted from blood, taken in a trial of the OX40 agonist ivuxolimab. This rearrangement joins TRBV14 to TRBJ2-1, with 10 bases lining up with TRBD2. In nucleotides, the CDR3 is TGTGCCAGCAGCCAAGAGAGGGAGCGGGAGGGCCCCTACAATGAGCAGTTCTTC. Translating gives CASSQEREREGPYNEQFF.